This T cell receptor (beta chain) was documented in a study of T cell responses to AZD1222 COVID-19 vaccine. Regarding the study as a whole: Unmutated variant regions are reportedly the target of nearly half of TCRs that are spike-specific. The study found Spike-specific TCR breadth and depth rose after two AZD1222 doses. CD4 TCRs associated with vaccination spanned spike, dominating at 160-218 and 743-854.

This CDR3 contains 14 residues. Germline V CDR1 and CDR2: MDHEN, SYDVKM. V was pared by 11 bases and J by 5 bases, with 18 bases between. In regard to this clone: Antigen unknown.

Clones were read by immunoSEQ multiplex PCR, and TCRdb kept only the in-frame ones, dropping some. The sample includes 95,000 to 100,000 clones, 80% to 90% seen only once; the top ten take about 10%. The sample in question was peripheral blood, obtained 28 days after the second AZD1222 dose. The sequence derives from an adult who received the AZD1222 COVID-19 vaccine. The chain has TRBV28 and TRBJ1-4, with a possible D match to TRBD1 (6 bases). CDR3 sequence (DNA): TGTGCCGCCCAAACAGGGATGGAGAATGAAAAACTGTTTTTT. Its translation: CAAQTGMENEKLFF. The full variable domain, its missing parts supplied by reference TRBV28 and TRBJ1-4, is DVKVTQSSRYLVKRTGEKVFLECVQDMDHENMFWYRQDPGLGLRLIYFSYDVKMKEKGDIPEGYSVSREKKERFSLILESASTNQTSMYLCAAQTGMENEKLFFGSGTQLSVL.